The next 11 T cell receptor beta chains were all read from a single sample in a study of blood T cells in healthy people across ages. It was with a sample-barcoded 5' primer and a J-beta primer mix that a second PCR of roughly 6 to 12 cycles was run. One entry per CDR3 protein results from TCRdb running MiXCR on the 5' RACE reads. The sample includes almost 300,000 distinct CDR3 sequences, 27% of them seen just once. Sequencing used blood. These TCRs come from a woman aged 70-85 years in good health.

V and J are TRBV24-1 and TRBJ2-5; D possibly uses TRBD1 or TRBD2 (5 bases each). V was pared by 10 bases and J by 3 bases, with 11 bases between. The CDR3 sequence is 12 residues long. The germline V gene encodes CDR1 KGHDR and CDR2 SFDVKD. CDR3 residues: CATGRPEETQYF. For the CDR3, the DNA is TGTGCCACGGGACGCCCCGAAGAGACCCAGTACTTC.

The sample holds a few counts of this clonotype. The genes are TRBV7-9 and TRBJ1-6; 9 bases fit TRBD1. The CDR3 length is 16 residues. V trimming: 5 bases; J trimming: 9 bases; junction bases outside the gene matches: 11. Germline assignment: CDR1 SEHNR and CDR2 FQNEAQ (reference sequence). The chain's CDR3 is CASSARTGAGSSPLHF. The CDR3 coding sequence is TGTGCCAGCAGCGCACGGACAGGGGCCGGGAGTTCACCCCTCCACTTT.

The DNA for the CDR3 is TGTGCCAGCAGCTTAGGTCTAGCGGACAATGAGCAGTTCTTC. Translating it yields CASSLGLADNEQFF. The chain couples TRBV11-2 to TRBJ2-5, with TRBD2 matching 7 bases. The J call may be mistaken, given a closer DNA end match to TRBJ2-1. CDR1 is SGHAT and CDR2 is FQNNGV in the germline V gene. The CDR3 contains 14 residues.

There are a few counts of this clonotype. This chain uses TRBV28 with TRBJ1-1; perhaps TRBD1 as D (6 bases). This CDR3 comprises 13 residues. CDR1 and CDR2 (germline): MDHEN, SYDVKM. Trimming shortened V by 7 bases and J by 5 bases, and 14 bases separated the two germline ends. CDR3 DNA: TGTGCCAGCACCCACCCTGGACAGACTGAAGCTTTCTTT. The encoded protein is CASTHPGQTEAFF.

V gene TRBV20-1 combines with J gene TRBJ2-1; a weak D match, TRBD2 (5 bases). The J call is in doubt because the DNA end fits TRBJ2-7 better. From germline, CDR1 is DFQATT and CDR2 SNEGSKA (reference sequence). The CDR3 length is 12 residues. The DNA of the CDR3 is TGCAGTGCTTCAAGGACGGGGATCGGGCAGTACTTC. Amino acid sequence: CSASRTGIGQYF.

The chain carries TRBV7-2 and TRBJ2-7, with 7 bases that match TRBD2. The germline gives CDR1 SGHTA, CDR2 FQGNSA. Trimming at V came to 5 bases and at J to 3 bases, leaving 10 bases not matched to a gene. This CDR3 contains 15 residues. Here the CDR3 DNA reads TGTGCCAGCAGCCTCACGACTAGCTGGAGCTACGAGCAGTACTTC. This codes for CASSLTTSWSYEQYF.

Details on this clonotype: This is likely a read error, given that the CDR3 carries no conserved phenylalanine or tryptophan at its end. As DNA, the CDR3 is TGCGCCAGCAGTGGCGGATTAGCGGGATTTAACACCGGGGAGCTGTTTCTT. Its translation is CASSGGLAGFNTGELFL. The chain employs TRBV5-1 and TRBJ2-2; 8 nucleotides agree with TRBD2. The CDR3 runs to 17 residues. Losses at the gene ends were 5 bases for V and 2 bases for J; bases not matched to a gene: 11. Looked up from germline, CDR1 is SGHRS and CDR2 is YFSETQ.

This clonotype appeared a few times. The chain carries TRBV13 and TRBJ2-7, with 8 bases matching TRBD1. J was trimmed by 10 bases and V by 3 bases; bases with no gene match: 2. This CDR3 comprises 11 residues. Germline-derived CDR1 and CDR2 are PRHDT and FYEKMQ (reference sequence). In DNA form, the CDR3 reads TGTGCCAGCAGCTTGGACAGGGAACAGTACTTC. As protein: CASSLDREQYF.

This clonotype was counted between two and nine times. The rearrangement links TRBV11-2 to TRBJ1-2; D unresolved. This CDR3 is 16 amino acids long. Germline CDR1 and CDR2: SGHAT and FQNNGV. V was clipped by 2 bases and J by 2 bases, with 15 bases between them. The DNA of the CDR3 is TGTGCCAGCAGCTTACGGGCGGGGATTTCGAACTATGGCTACACCTTC. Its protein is CASSLRAGISNYGYTF.

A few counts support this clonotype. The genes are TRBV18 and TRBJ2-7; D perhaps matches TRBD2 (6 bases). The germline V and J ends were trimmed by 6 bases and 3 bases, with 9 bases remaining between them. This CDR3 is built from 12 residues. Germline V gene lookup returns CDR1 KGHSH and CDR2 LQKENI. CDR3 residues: CASSRDHYEQYF. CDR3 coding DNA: TGTGCCAGCTCGCGGGACCACTACGAGCAGTACTTC.

The CDR3 nucleotides are TGTGCCAGCAGGTTTATGCCCGAACCATCCTACGAGCAGTACTTC. It translates to CASRFMPEPSYEQYF. This sequence joins TRBV12-3 or TRBV12-4 and TRBJ2-7, with unresolved D. The length of the CDR3 is 15 residues. With 6 bases removed from V and 1 base from J, the gap between germline ends came to 16 bases.